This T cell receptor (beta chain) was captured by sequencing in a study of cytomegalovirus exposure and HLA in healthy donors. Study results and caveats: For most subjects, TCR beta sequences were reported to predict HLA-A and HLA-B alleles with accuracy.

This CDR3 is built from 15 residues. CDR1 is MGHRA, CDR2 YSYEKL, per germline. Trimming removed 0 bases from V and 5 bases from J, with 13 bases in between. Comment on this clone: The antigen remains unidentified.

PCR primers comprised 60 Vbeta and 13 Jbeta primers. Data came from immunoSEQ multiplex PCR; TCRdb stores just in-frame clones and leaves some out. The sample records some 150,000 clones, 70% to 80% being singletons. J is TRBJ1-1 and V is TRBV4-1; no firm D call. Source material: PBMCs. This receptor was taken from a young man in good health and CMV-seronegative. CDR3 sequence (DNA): TGCGCCAGCAGCCAAGATCCAGACCTGAGGACTGAAGCTTTCTTT. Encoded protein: CASSQDPDLRTEAFF.